The rows below give T cell receptor beta chains drawn from one sample of a study of kidney transplant recipient with SARS-CoV-2 infection. One entry per CDR3 protein results from TCRdb running MiXCR on the reads. The table has under 300,000 distinct CDR3 sequences, under 35% seen once. The sample here was a blood sample, taken at baseline and around day 110 from a kidney transplant recipient. The receptors derive from a young adult male patient who had COVID-19 and was a kidney transplant recipient. The T cells may come from the graft donor. Both conserved end residues are part of each CDR3. A D gene is named only where the DNA matches it firmly. Some rows have no size entry. The others give once, few or many, or a class for an expanded clone.

>many|TRBV28|.|TRBJ2-5
CASSPGEVETQYF
TGTGCCAGCAGTCCTGGGGAGGTAGAGACCCAGTACTTC
>many|TRBV7-2|.|TRBJ1-2
CASSQISRDGKTYGYTF
TGTGCCAGCAGCCAAATAAGCAGAGACGGAAAGACCTATGGCTACACCTTC
>many|TRBV11-2|.|TRBJ1-2
CASSVPRTSRKTYGYTF
TGTGCCAGCAGCGTACCAAGAACAAGCAGAAAGACCTATGGCTACACCTTC
>few|TRBV4-1|TRBD1|TRBJ1-1
CASSRGRSTEAFF
TGCGCCAGCAGCAGGGGGCGATCTACTGAAGCTTTCTTT
>.|TRBV6-4|.|TRBJ2-3
CASSGGTSQSTDTQYF
TGTGCCAGCAGTGGGGGTACTAGTCAAAGCACAGATACGCAGTATTTT
>.|TRBV29-1|.|TRBJ1-1
CSVLSGKGGNTEAFF
TGCAGCGTTTTGTCAGGGAAGGGGGGGAACACTGAAGCTTTCTTT
>many|TRBV4-1|TRBD2|TRBJ2-1
CASSQDYVGGGTEQFF
TGCGCCAGCAGCCAAGATTATGTCGGGGGGGGAACTGAGCAGTTCTTC
>many|TRBV7-9|TRBD1|TRBJ2-1
CASLGTALSPEQFF
TGTGCCAGCTTAGGGACAGCGCTTAGTCCCGAGCAGTTCTTC
>many|TRBV29-1|.|TRBJ1-4
CSVSGATNEKLFF
TGCAGCGTGAGCGGAGCAACTAATGAAAAACTGTTTTTT
>many|TRBV20-1|.|TRBJ1-1
CSARIPGMVEAFF
TGCAGTGCGCGAATCCCAGGGATGGTTGAAGCTTTCTTT
>many|TRBV6-2/TRBV6-3|TRBD2|TRBJ2-7
CASVAGAYLSYEQYF
TGTGCCTCTGTAGCGGGCGCGTACCTCTCCTACGAGCAGTACTTC
>many|TRBV11-1|.|TRBJ1-2
CASSYSNKAGKTYGYTF
TGTGCCAGCAGCTATAGTAATAAGGCTGGAAAGACCTATGGCTACACCTTC
>.|TRBV27|.|TRBJ2-5
CASVGGAGETQYF
TGTGCCAGCGTCGGAGGCGCAGGAGAGACCCAGTACTTC
>many|TRBV6-5|TRBD1|TRBJ1-5
CASRDRGRRKPQHF
TGTGCCAGCAGGGACAGGGGGCGAAGGAAGCCCCAGCATTTT
>many|TRBV3-1|.|TRBJ2-3
CASSLAFPFVMQDTQYF
TGTGCCAGCAGCCTTGCTTTCCCATTTGTCATGCAAGATACGCAGTATTTT
>.|TRBV19|.|TRBJ1-2
CASSTNLTNRKTYGYTF
TGTGCCAGTAGTACAAATTTGACAAATCGAAAGACCTATGGCTACACCTTC
>few|TRBV3-1|.|TRBJ1-1
CASSQDPGSEAFF
TGTGCCAGCAGCCAAGATCCGGGATCTGAAGCTTTCTTT
>many|TRBV19|.|TRBJ1-4
CASGVVGEKLFF
TGTGCCAGTGGGGTCGTCGGGGAAAAACTGTTTTTT
>.|TRBV6-4|.|TRBJ1-2
CASSLVRSHGKTYGYTF
TGTGCCAGCAGTCTTGTGCGCTCACACGGAAAGACCTATGGCTACACCTTC
>many|TRBV7-6|TRBD1|TRBJ1-6
CASSPATGGTYNSPLHF
TGTGCCAGCAGCCCAGCTACAGGGGGAACCTATAATTCACCCCTCCACTTT
>.|TRBV9|.|TRBJ2-6
CAQRIIVLKQSRANVLTF
TGTGCCCAGCGTATCATAGTACTCAAACAAAGTCGGGCCAACGTCCTGACTTTC
>many|TRBV18|TRBD1|TRBJ2-7
CASSPGQGSEQYF
TGTGCCAGCTCACCAGGACAGGGGTCCGAGCAGTACTTC
>.|TRBV5-1|.|TRBJ2-5
CASSWAAGEETQYF
TGCGCCAGCAGCTGGGCGGCAGGGGAAGAGACCCAATACTTC
>many|TRBV3-1|.|TRBJ1-1
CASSEFTPISIRTEAFF
TGTGCCAGCAGCGAATTTACTCCCATTTCAATTCGCACTGAAGCTTTCTTT
>many|TRBV29-1|.|TRBJ1-1
CSVRVNTEAFF
TGCAGCGTCCGGGTGAACACTGAAGCTTTCTTT
>many|TRBV12-3/TRBV12-4|.|TRBJ1-2
CASSSPASFRKTYGYTF
TGTGCCAGCAGTAGCCCTGCCAGCTTCCGAAAGACCTATGGCTACACCTTC
>many|TRBV30|.|TRBJ1-2
CAWSSFVAGYTF
TGTGCCTGGAGTTCTTTTGTAGCTGGCTACACCTTC
>.|TRBV7-2|TRBD1|TRBJ2-5
CASSSTSGTGGSETQYF
TGTGCCAGCAGCTCAACTTCCGGGACAGGGGGCTCGGAGACCCAGTACTTC
>many|TRBV9|.|TRBJ1-2
CASISKYSRKTYGYTF
TGTGCCAGCATCTCGAAGTACTCAAGAAAGACCTATGGCTACACCTTC
>few|TRBV20-1|TRBD1|TRBJ2-5
CSAAYRGETQYF
TGCAGTGCCGCTTACAGGGGCGAGACCCAGTACTTC
>many|TRBV23-1|TRBD1|TRBJ1-5
CASSLLGGQHSNQPQHF
TGCGCCAGCAGTCTCCTCGGGGGACAGCATAGCAATCAGCCCCAGCATTTT
>many|TRBV20-1|TRBD2|TRBJ2-3
CSASGTSGSTLDTQYF
TGCAGTGCTAGTGGGACTAGCGGGAGTACATTAGATACGCAGTATTTT
>many|TRBV12-3/TRBV12-4|.|TRBJ1-2
CASSTAVTAGKTYGYTF
TGTGCCAGCAGTACTGCAGTCACAGCAGGAAAGACCTATGGCTACACCTTC
>many|TRBV11-2|TRBD2|TRBJ2-7
CASSLDPGGVPYEQYF
TGTGCCAGCAGCTTAGATCCGGGGGGGGTGCCCTACGAGCAGTACTTC
>.|TRBV20-1|.|TRBJ2-1
CSARDTGMPHEQFF
TGCAGTGCTAGAGATACCGGGATGCCCCATGAGCAGTTCTTC
>many|TRBV20-1|.|TRBJ1-6
CSAYSSSYNSPLHF
TGCAGTGCCTATTCCTCTTCCTATAATTCACCCCTCCACTTT
>many|TRBV6-1|.|TRBJ2-2
CASSEDRGARTGELFF
TGTGCCAGCAGTGAAGATCGGGGGGCTAGGACCGGGGAGCTGTTTTTT
>once|TRBV7-8|.|TRBJ1-2
CASSVRLFTRKTNGYTF
TGTGCCAGCAGCGTTAGGTTGTTTACCCGAAAGACCAATGGCTACACCTTC
>many|TRBV12-3/TRBV12-4|TRBD1|TRBJ1-3
CASSWQGDTIYF
TGTGCCAGCAGTTGGCAGGGGGACACCATATATTTT
>few|TRBV6-5|.|TRBJ2-3
CASSARHGAPLDTQYF
TGTGCCAGCAGTGCACGACACGGGGCCCCTCTAGATACGCAGTATTTT
>many|TRBV12-5|TRBD1|TRBJ1-1
CASGRRQGGNTEAFF
TGTGCTAGTGGGAGGAGACAGGGGGGGAACACTGAAGCTTTCTTT
>few|TRBV24-1|TRBD1|TRBJ2-4
CATSDPGTGDIQYF
TGTGCCACCAGTGATCCCGGGACAGGTGACATTCAGTACTTC
>.|TRBV5-4|TRBD2|TRBJ2-1
CASSPGREAPNEQFF
TGTGCCAGTAGTCCGGGGCGGGAGGCTCCCAATGAGCAGTTCTTC